This TCR beta chain was obtained from a study of Graves' ophthalmopathy and Graves' hyperthyroidism. The study, taken as a whole, reports: Most thyroid-expanded clonotypes exceeding 0.001 frequency were also found in blood.

Amplification of TCR beta CDR3 regions used RNA transcripts. A first-round RT-PCR used HTBI primers, followed by a second-round multiplex PCR. TCRdb re-called the multiplex PCR reads with MiXCR, one entry per CDR3 protein. Of about 700,000 distinct CDR3 sequences in the sample, about two fifths were seen once. Of note for this clonotype: Its antigen is undetermined.

Pregnancy or lactation, uncontrolled infections and other autoimmune diseases were grounds for excluding patients. Orbital computed tomography and thyroid ultrasound, along with TRAb, serum thyroxine and clinical symptoms, underpinned diagnosis. The starting material, about 9.5 ml of fresh peripheral blood, provided the PBMCs. The length of the CDR3 is 17 residues. Per the germline V gene, CDR1 is KGHDR and CDR2 is SFDVKD. V lost 2 bases and J lost 4, with 17 bases in between. Sample: peripheral blood. The rearrangement uses TRBV24-1 and TRBJ2-1; D tentatively fits TRBD1 or TRBD2 (5 bases each). The receptor was derived from an adult man with Graves' ophthalmopathy. In DNA form, the CDR3 reads TGTGCCACCAGTGATTCCGAGGGGCGGTCCTTTTACAATGAGCAGTTCTTC. This gives the protein CATSDSEGRSFYNEQFF.